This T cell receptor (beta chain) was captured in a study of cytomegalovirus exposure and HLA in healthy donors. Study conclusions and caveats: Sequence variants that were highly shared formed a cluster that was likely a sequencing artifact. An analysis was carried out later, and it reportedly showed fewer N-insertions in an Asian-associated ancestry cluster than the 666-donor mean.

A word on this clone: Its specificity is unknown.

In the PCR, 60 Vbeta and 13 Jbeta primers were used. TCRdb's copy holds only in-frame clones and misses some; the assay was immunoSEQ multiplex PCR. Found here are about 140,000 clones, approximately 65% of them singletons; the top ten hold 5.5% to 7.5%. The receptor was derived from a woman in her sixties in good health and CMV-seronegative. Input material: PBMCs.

CDR3 sequence (DNA): TGTGCCAGCAGCTTGGCCGCAGGGACTGTCACAGATACGCAGTATTTT. Its translation: CASSLAAGTVTDTQYF. V usage is TRBV5-4 and J usage is TRBJ2-3; D perhaps matches TRBD2 (6 bases). Per the germline V gene, CDR1 is SGHNT and CDR2 is YYREEE (reference sequence). Trimming stripped 0 bases from V and 2 bases from J, with 13 bases between. CDR3 length: 16 amino acids.